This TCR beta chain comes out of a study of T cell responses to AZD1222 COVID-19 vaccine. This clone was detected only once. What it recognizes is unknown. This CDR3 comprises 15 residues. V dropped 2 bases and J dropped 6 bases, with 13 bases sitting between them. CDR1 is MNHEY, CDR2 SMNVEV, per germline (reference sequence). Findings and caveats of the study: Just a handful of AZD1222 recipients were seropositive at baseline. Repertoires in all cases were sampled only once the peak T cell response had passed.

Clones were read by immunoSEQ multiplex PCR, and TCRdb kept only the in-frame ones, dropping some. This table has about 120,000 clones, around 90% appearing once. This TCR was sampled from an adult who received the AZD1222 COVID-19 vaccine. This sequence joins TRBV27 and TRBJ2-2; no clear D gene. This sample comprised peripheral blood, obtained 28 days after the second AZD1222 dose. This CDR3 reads CASSLLRQLAGELFF. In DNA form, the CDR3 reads TGTGCCAGCAGTTTACTCCGGCAGCTCGCCGGGGAGCTGTTTTTT.